This entry describes one T cell receptor (beta chain). The antigen is undetermined. The assay was immunoSEQ multiplex PCR, and TCRdb's table has in-frame clones only and misses some. This sample has around 130,000 clones, with around 89% found just once. This entry comes from a study of radiotherapy plus CTLA-4 blockade in lung cancer. Study-wide background: For 18% of patients, objective responses occurred, and just over 30% had disease control.

Focal radiation plus CTLA-4 blockade with ipilimumab was administered to patients who had chemo-refractory metastatic non-small-cell lung cancer. Between the trimmed V and J ends, which lost 4 bases and 2 bases, there was a span of 28 bases. CDR1 is SGHKS, CDR2 YYEKEE, per germline (reference sequence). The CDR3 consists of 20 residues. Study conclusions and caveats: Increased serum interferon-beta after radiation also reportedly predicted response strongly. Radiotherapy was combined with ipilimumab, and tumor-derived TCR clones then expanded in blood.

The J gene is TRBJ1-5, the V gene TRBV5-5; perhaps TRBD1 as D (5 bases). The sequenced sample was peripheral blood, obtained from a patient treated with radiotherapy plus ipilimumab. The receptor comes from a human donor with non-small cell lung cancer that progressed on radiotherapy plus ipilimumab. CDR3 DNA sequence: TGTGCCAGCAGCCGAGTATACCGGGACCGCGTTCTGGGAGGCAATCAGCCCCAGCATTTT. Protein: CASSRVYRDRVLGGNQPQHF.